Following are 18 T cell receptor beta chains from one sample sequenced in a study of blood T cell repertoires in COVID-19. Sequencing used immunoSEQ multiplex PCR; TCRdb keeps in-frame clones, though not all of them. The sample contains 270,000 or so clones, approximately 91% of which appear only once. The sequenced material came from PBMCs or T cells enriched from blood (not recorded which). The receptors come from a woman in her thirties or forties with acute COVID-19.

CDR3: CASSSRTDTQYF. The CDR3 coding sequence is TGTGCCAGCTCATCCAGGACAGATACGCAGTATTTT. This chain connects TRBV18 to TRBJ2-3; no clear D gene. Trimming shortened V by 5 bases and J by 3 bases, and 6 bases separated the two germline ends. CDR1 is KGHSH, CDR2 LQKENI, per germline. The CDR3 is 12 amino acids.

The V gene is TRBV28, the J gene TRBJ2-5; possibly TRBD1 for D (5 bases). Trimming removed 1 base from V and 4 bases from J, with 13 bases in between. The CDR3 sequence is 15 residues long. CDR1 MDHEN and CDR2 SYDVKM come from the germline V gene. CDR3 nucleotides: TGTGCCAGCAGTTTATCCAGGGCAGGGCCAGAGACCCAGTACTTC. Its translation is CASSLSRAGPETQYF.

The chain recombines TRBV27 with TRBJ1-6, with TRBD1 identical over 9 bases. The CDR3 spans 14 residues. Germline lookup yields CDR1 MNHEY and CDR2 SMNVEV (reference sequence). V lost 4 bases to trimming and J lost 9 bases; unmatched junction nucleotides: 4. This CDR3 reads CASSWTGEISPLHF. Here the CDR3 DNA reads TGTGCCAGCAGTTGGACAGGGGAGATTTCACCCCTCCACTTT.

This chain uses TRBV7-9 with TRBJ1-3; 7 nucleotides align to TRBD1. Germline V CDR1 and CDR2: SEHNR, FQNEAQ (reference sequence). V was clipped by 5 bases and J by 4 bases; unmatched bases: 14. There are 17 residues in the CDR3. Written as DNA, the CDR3 is TGTGCCAGCAGCCCCGGGAGGGGGCCGGAGAGGGGAAACACCATATATTTT. Translation: CASSPGRGPERGNTIYF. Full variable domain (remainder filled in from reference TRBV7-9 and TRBJ1-3): DTGVSQNPRHKITKRGQNVTFRCDPISEHNRLYWYRQTLGQGPEFLTYFQNEAQLEKSRLLSDRFSAERPKGSFSTLEIQRTEQGDSAMYLCASSPGRGPERGNTIYFGEGSWLTVV.

The rearrangement uses TRBV16 and TRBJ2-7; perhaps TRBD2 as D (6 bases). CDR3 length equals 12 residues. From germline, CDR1 is KGHSY and CDR2 FQNENV. Trimming took 4 bases from V and 9 from J, leaving 13 bases between them. CDR3 sequence: CASSPDAGGQYF. The CDR3 DNA reads TGTGCCAGCAGCCCCGACGCCGGGGGGCAGTACTTC. Filled out from reference TRBV16 and TRBJ2-7, the complete variable domain reads GEEVAQTPKHLVRGEGQKAKLYCAPIKGHSYVFWYQQVLKNEFKFLISFQNENVFDETGMPKERFSAKCLPNSPCSLEIQATKLEDSAVYFCASSPDAGGQYFGPGTRLTVT.

The gene calls are TRBV18 and TRBJ2-5; 7 positions agree with TRBD2. The length of the CDR3 is 14 residues. CDR1 is KGHSH, CDR2 LQKENI, per germline. J gave up 2 bases and V 3 bases, and 3 bases lay outside the gene matches. The CDR3 loop is CASSPDGRQETQYF. Written as DNA, the CDR3 is TGTGCCAGCTCACCTGACGGGAGGCAAGAGACCCAGTACTTC.

The chain has TRBV29-1 and TRBJ2-1; weak D call: TRBD2 (5 bases). Germline assignment: CDR1 SQVTM and CDR2 ANQGSEA. Trimming pared 4 bases from V and 1 base from J, leaving 20 bases between. This CDR3 is built from 17 residues. The CDR3 region is CSVGLWRAGLSYNEQFF. The CDR3 nucleotides read TGCAGCGTTGGTCTGTGGCGGGCCGGACTTTCCTACAATGAGCAGTTCTTC.

V gene TRBV14 combines with J gene TRBJ1-2; tentatively, D is TRBD1 (5 bases). Between the trimmed V and J ends, which lost 0 bases and 10 bases, there was a span of 21 bases. This CDR3 has 16 amino acids. The germline V gene encodes CDR1 SGHDN and CDR2 FVKESK. Here the CDR3 reads CASSQDRPGLSSDYTF. The CDR3 nucleotides are TGTGCCAGCAGCCAAGACAGACCAGGGCTCTCTAGTGACTACACCTTC. The whole variable domain, remainder taken from reference TRBV14 and TRBJ1-2, is EAGVTQFPSHSVIEKGQTVTLRCDPISGHDNLYWYRRVMGKEIKFLLHFVKESKQDESGMPNNRFLAERTGGTYSTLKVQPAELEDSGVYFCASSQDRPGLSSDYTFGSGTRLTVV.

The rearrangement joins TRBV10-3 to TRBJ1-1, with TRBD1 as a possible D gene (6 bases). The germline gives CDR1 ENHRY, CDR2 SYGVKD. This CDR3 contains 15 residues. V was clipped by 0 bases and J by 1 base, with 9 bases between them. In DNA, the CDR3 is TGTGCCATCAGTGAGTCCGGGGGGCGGAACACTGAAGCTTTCTTT. Translating gives CAISESGGRNTEAFF.

V and J are TRBV7-2 and TRBJ1-1; 7 bases are a match to TRBD1. The junction had 6 bases not matched to a gene; V was cut back by 4 bases and J by 1 base. Germline loops: CDR1 SGHTA, CDR2 FQGNSA. The CDR3 totals 15 residues. This CDR3 reads CASSSRQGQNTEAFF. For the CDR3, the DNA is TGTGCCAGCAGCTCCCGACAGGGTCAGAACACTGAAGCTTTCTTT.

The genes are TRBV6-1 and TRBJ1-6, with TRBD1 matching over 9 bases. The CDR3 extends over 17 amino acids. V was pared by 1 base and J by 9 bases, with 10 bases of the junction left unmatched. From germline, CDR1 is MNHNS and CDR2 SASEGT. The CDR3 is CASSEERWTGEVSPLHF. The DNA for the CDR3 is TGTGCCAGCAGTGAAGAGAGATGGACAGGGGAGGTTTCACCCCTCCACTTT.

This chain joins TRBV7-9 and TRBJ2-2; no clear D. Germline V gene lookup returns CDR1 SEHNR and CDR2 FQNEAQ (reference sequence). The CDR3 spans 14 residues. The V end was cut by 4 bases, the J end by 2 bases, with 8 bases between. The CDR3 sequence is CASSSALNTGELFF. CDR3 DNA: TGTGCCAGCAGCTCAGCCTTAAACACCGGGGAGCTGTTTTTT.

V and J are TRBV4-1 and TRBJ1-2; TRBD1 agrees at 8 bases. V shed 4 bases and J 7 bases; nucleotides not matched to a gene: 5. Per germline, CDR1 MGHRA and CDR2 YSYEKL. The CDR3 extends over 13 amino acids. CDR3 region: CASSPGGSFGYTF. CDR3 nucleotides: TGCGCCAGCAGCCCAGGGGGCAGTTTTGGCTACACCTTC.

This clone showed up just a few times. The chain couples TRBV5-1 to TRBJ1-2, with 7 bases fitting TRBD1. The germline CDR1 and CDR2 sequences are SGHRS and YFSETQ. After removal of 2 bases from V and 2 bases from J, the junction contained 9 bases not matched to a gene. The CDR3 is made up of 16 amino acids. CDR3 DNA: TGCGCCAGCAGCTTAAACCGACAGGGTTGGAACTATGGCTACACCTTC. Translation gives CASSLNRQGWNYGYTF.

The chain is built from TRBV9 and TRBJ2-1, with a tentative D call TRBD2 (6 bases). Germline lookup yields CDR1 SGDLS and CDR2 YYNGEE. V was trimmed by 1 base and J by 8 bases, leaving 16 bases between them. This CDR3 spans 15 amino acids. CDR3 protein: CASSVSSGAADEQFF. For the CDR3, the DNA is TGTGCCAGCAGCGTAAGTTCGGGAGCAGCCGATGAGCAGTTCTTC.

The genes are TRBV28 and TRBJ1-1; possibly TRBD1 for D (5 bases). V gave up 1 base and J gave up 4 bases, with 16 bases separating them. CDR1 is MDHEN and CDR2 is SYDVKM in the germline V gene. CDR3 length: 16 amino acids. CDR3 nucleotide sequence: TGTGCCAGCAGTTTATCCCGGGGCGCGGGAGCCACTGAAGCTTTCTTT. Translating gives CASSLSRGAGATEAFF.

This chain links TRBV2 with TRBJ2-1; no clear D gene. CDR3 length: 15 residues. V lost 3 bases, J lost 12 bases, and 21 bases lay in between. The germline CDR1 and CDR2 sequences are SNHLY and FYNNEI. CDR3 sequence reads: CASSESRGRPHSQFF. DNA of the CDR3: TGTGCCAGCAGTGAGTCTCGCGGCCGACCCCACTCGCAGTTCTTC.

This chain links TRBV7-2 with TRBJ2-5; 9 bases fit TRBD2. V shed 6 bases, J shed 5 bases, and the junction held 10 bases outside the gene matches. The germline gives CDR1 SGHTA, CDR2 FQGNSA. The CDR3 is 15 residues long. Here the CDR3 reads CASRLPGLAGETQYF. The CDR3 nucleotides are TGTGCCAGCAGACTACCGGGACTAGCAGGCGAGACCCAGTACTTC.